This paragraph reports one T cell receptor beta chain. Its antigen has not been determined. No base quality values were provided; no much bigger clone lies one nucleotide off. This was a case-control study nested in a cohort of healthcare workers in London, UK, who had nasopharyngeal swab PCR tests and blood samples taken every week. Healthcare workers were recruited during the week of the UK lockdown, between 23 and 31 March 2020, and followed weekly for up to 16 weeks. Library construction relied on 5' RACE. Sequencing used a NextSeq 500. To correct for sequencing error and PCR bias, the TCR library protocol tagged individual cDNA molecules with unique molecular identifiers. Both TCR alpha and beta chains were sequenced, and tight co-correlation was observed between alpha and beta sequence abundances in each sample. In the authors' own workflow: Decombinator V4 was used to annotate the V gene, J gene and CDR3 of the TCR sequences. Expanded TCRs were defined as changing significantly between any two time points under a Poisson model with p below 0.0001. TCR abundances were normalised to the total number of TCRs sequenced per sample and were expressed as counts per million. VDJdb, accessed on 1 November 2021, was searched for TCRs annotated for CMV, EBV and SARS-CoV-2, and TCRs annotated for more than one antigen were excluded. The public reads were reprocessed in TCRdb via fastp at Q25 and MiXCR, keeping in-frame beta chains. Rows with a matching CDR3 protein are joined into one entry that keeps the most common DNA and genes. TCRdb assigned the V and J calls; the authors' analysis was not used. The table for this sample lists approximately 70,000 distinct CDR3 sequences; roughly 15% of them were counted only once. Of the sample, over 12% falls within the top ten clones.

This specimen belongs to a study of early T cells in non-severe SARS-CoV-2 infection (dated by TCRdb to the early 2020s). About the study as a whole: Bulk RNA from unsorted whole blood was used for TCR sequencing, so alpha and beta chains could not be paired.

Broader findings and caveats from the paper: VDJdb matching was skewed toward anti-spike CD8 responses, so virus-specific expansions were likely underestimated and private and CD4 specificities were missed.

The sequencing input was whole blood. This TCR was sampled from an adult who was a healthcare worker with PCR-confirmed SARS-CoV-2 infection or an uninfected control (not recorded which).

CDR3 protein: CASSLTVNEKLFF. The DNA sequence is as follows: TGTGCCAGCAGCTTAACGGTTAATGAAAAACTGTTTTTT. Recombination joined TRBV7-9 with TRBJ1-4; no D segment can be confidently identified. The germline V gene encodes CDR1 SEHNR and CDR2 FQNEAQ (reference sequence). Reading from cysteine to phenylalanine, the CDR3 counts 13 amino acids. Only the CDR3 DNA stays, 39 bases, in frame from base 1. V drops 2 bases and J drops 4 bases, leaving 5 bases in between.